The 4 T cell receptor beta chains presented below share a single source sample, sequenced in a study of Ad26.COV2.S vaccination and SARS-CoV-2 variants. Some clones are missing from TCRdb's copy, which holds only in-frame ones; the method was immunoSEQ multiplex PCR. Among about 350,000 clones listed, roughly 94% were seen once. Material: peripheral blood, obtained after recovery from COVID-19. These receptors were taken from a human donor who had recovered from COVID-19.

The rearrangement uses TRBV2 and TRBJ2-3; 7 nucleotides match TRBD2. The CDR3 spans 13 residues. The trim removed 8 bases at V and 0 bases at J, leaving 2 bases unmatched. Per germline, CDR1 SNHLY and CDR2 FYNNEI. For the CDR3, the DNA is TGTGCCAGCGGGCGGGAGAGCACAGATACGCAGTATTTT. Protein: CASGRESTDTQYF.

V usage is TRBV6-5 and J usage is TRBJ2-1; 8 nucleotides align to TRBD2. The V segment lost 5 bases and the J segment 10 bases; nucleotides outside the gene matches: 13. The CDR3 covers 15 residues. Germline V gives CDR1 MNHEY, CDR2 SVGAGI. The CDR3 bases are TGTGCCAGCAGTAAGGAATGGACTAGCCGCACCGAGCAGTTCTTC. It encodes CASSKEWTSRTEQFF.

The genes are TRBV27 and TRBJ1-1; D remains ambiguous. The germline gives CDR1 MNHEY, CDR2 SMNVEV (reference sequence). The V end lost 8 bases, the J end lost 11 bases, and 15 bases lay between the germline ends. The CDR3 consists of 11 residues. CDR3 loop: CASHGRNVAFF. For the CDR3, the DNA is TGTGCCAGCCATGGGAGGAATGTGGCTTTCTTT.

The CDR3 DNA reads TGTGCCAGCAGCTTACCCCTCGGAAGCCAAGAGACCCAGTACTTC. Protein sequence: CASSLPLGSQETQYF. J is TRBJ2-5 and V is TRBV7-8; D is ambiguous. This CDR3 region has 15 residues. The germline V gene encodes CDR1 SGHVS and CDR2 FQNEAQ. V lost 2 bases and J 1 base, leaving 11 bases between the germline ends.